Presented here are 16 T cell receptor beta chains from one specimen sequenced in a study of radiotherapy plus CTLA-4 blockade in lung cancer (dated by TCRdb to 2017 to 2018). The method behind the library was the immunoSEQ multiplex PCR assay. TCRdb took this table from immuneACCESS and kept in-frame rearrangements with V and J called. Such tables lack part of the clones; where checked against another copy, unresolved V genes explain under half of the gap, and the rest is unexplained. Present in this sample are 90,000 to 100,000 clones, around 88% of which were seen just once. The top ten clones comprise 4% to 6% of the sample. Here the sequenced sample was peripheral blood, taken from a patient treated with radiotherapy plus ipilimumab. Source of these receptors: a human donor with non-small cell lung cancer that progressed on radiotherapy plus ipilimumab.

In its sample, this clone was seen once. The chain employs TRBV6-5 and TRBJ2-5; 7 bases align to TRBD1. CDR3 length equals 14 residues. Trimming cost V 2 bases and J 3 bases; bases outside gene matches: 3. Germline V lookup: CDR1 MNHEY, CDR2 SVGAGI. The CDR3 bases are TGTGCCAGCAGTTACGTGGGACAGAAAGAGACCCAGTACTTC. It encodes CASSYVGQKETQYF.

The chain uses TRBV19 and TRBJ1-5, with 10 bases matching TRBD1. Per the germline V gene, CDR1 is LNHDA and CDR2 is SQIVND (reference sequence). The CDR3 contains 14 residues. The V and J ends lost 7 bases and 6 bases, in that order; junction bases with no gene match: 6. The CDR3 nucleotides are TGTGCCAGTAAGACCGGGACAGGGGTTCAGCCCCAGCATTTT. It specifies CASKTGTGVQPQHF.

The chain has TRBV2 and TRBJ1-5, with unresolved D. Trimming pared 7 bases from V and 4 bases from J, leaving 11 bases between. The CDR3 loop spans 13 amino acids. Germline CDR1 reads SNHLY; CDR2 reads FYNNEI. This CDR3 is CASTAQQNQPQHF. The CDR3 bases are TGTGCCAGCACCGCCCAGCAGAATCAGCCCCAGCATTTT.

The table lists this clone with a few counts. The chain uses TRBV6-6 and TRBJ1-4; TRBD1 matches 9 bases. Germline V lookup: CDR1 MNHNY, CDR2 SVGAGI (reference sequence). This CDR3 is 13 amino acids long. V shed 10 bases, J shed 3 bases, and the junction held 3 bases outside the gene matches. The CDR3 nucleotides read TGTGCCACCCGGGACAGGGCTAATGAAAAACTGTTTTTT. Protein sequence: CATRDRANEKLFF.

The rearrangement joins TRBV19 to TRBJ1-1; a possible D gene is TRBD1 (5 bases). The length of the CDR3 is 15 residues. Germline loops: CDR1 LNHDA, CDR2 SQIVND (reference sequence). Trimming took off 1 base at V and 1 base at J, with 10 bases between the two ends. The CDR3 loop is CASSIGRGPNTEAFF. DNA for the CDR3: TGTGCCAGTAGTATAGGGAGGGGCCCGAACACTGAAGCTTTCTTT. The full variable domain, in which reference TRBV19 and TRBJ1-1 provide the parts outside the CDR3, is DGGITQSPKYLFRKEGQNVTLSCEQNLNHDAMYWYRQDPGQGLRLIYYSQIVNDFQKGDIAEGYSVSREKKESFPLTVTSAQKNPTAFYLCASSIGRGPNTEAFFGQGTRLTVV.

This rearrangement joins TRBV30 to TRBJ1-1; D call uncertain. Per the germline V gene, CDR1 is GTSNPN and CDR2 is SVGIG (reference sequence). The CDR3 extends over 13 amino acids. Trimming pared 1 base from V and 1 base from J, leaving 7 bases between. In DNA, the CDR3 is TGTGCCTGGAGTGAGACACCGAACACTGAAGCTTTCTTT. This gives the protein CAWSETPNTEAFF. Filled out from reference TRBV30 and TRBJ1-1, the complete variable domain reads SQTIHQWPATLVQPVGSPLSLECTVEGTSNPNLYWYRQAAGRGLQLLFYSVGIGQISSEVPQNLSASRPQDRQFILSSKKLLLSDSGFYLCAWSETPNTEAFFGQGTRLTVV.

The genes are TRBV11-2 and TRBJ1-4, with TRBD1 matching 12 bases. Germline loops: CDR1 SGHAT, CDR2 FQNNGV. Trimming took 2 bases from V and 8 from J; bases not matched to a gene: 9. The CDR3 runs 17 residues. CDR3 DNA sequence: TGTGCCAGCAGCTTAAGCGGGACAGGGGGCGCCAGGGAAAAACTGTTTTTT. This translates into CASSLSGTGGAREKLFF.

The gene calls are TRBV29-1 and TRBJ1-1; 11 positions agree with TRBD1. V lost 6 bases, J lost 6 bases, and 6 bases stayed unmatched. This CDR3 spans 13 amino acids. Germline V lookup: CDR1 SQVTM, CDR2 ANQGSEA. CDR3 sequence: CSVTGTGGPEAFF. The CDR3 DNA is TGCAGCGTCACCGGGACAGGGGGACCTGAAGCTTTCTTT.

CDR3 residues: CASSLFPGGQYEQYF. CDR3 nucleotide sequence: TGCGCCAGCAGCCTGTTCCCAGGGGGCCAATACGAGCAGTACTTC. The rearrangement joins TRBV4-1 to TRBJ2-7; 8 nucleotides line up with TRBD1. V lost 4 bases to trimming and J lost 4 bases; unmatched junction nucleotides: 9. Germline V gene data show CDR1 as MGHRA and CDR2 as YSYEKL. This CDR3 spans 15 amino acids.

The chain is built from TRBV5-3 and TRBJ1-2; D may be TRBD1 (5 bases). TRBV5-3 has ORF status, its function being uncertain. The V gene lost 9 bases and the J gene lost 4 bases, with 10 bases spanning the gap. The CDR3 has 11 residues. Here the CDR3 reads CAKDSRYGYTF. As DNA, the CDR3 is TGTGCCAAAGACAGCCGCTATGGCTACACCTTC.

V usage is TRBV30 and J usage is TRBJ2-3; D perhaps matches TRBD1 (5 bases). CDR1 is GTSNPN, CDR2 SVGIG, per germline (reference sequence). V gave up 8 bases and J gave up 2 bases, with 41 bases separating them. The CDR3 is 22 amino acids. DNA for the CDR3: TGTGCCGGACGCCGGGCCCTAGGGGCGCCCGGGTCCCCTAACTTGTACACAGATACGCAGTATTTT. This sequence encodes CAGRRALGAPGSPNLYTDTQYF. The full variable domain, in which reference TRBV30 and TRBJ2-3 provide the parts outside the CDR3, is SQTIHQWPATLVQPVGSPLSLECTVEGTSNPNLYWYRQAAGRGLQLLFYSVGIGQISSEVPQNLSASRPQDRQFILSSKKLLLSDSGFYLCAGRRALGAPGSPNLYTDTQYFGPGTRLTVL.

V usage is TRBV27 and J usage is TRBJ1-2; maybe TRBD1 (5 bases). The V gene lost 5 bases and the J gene lost 5 bases, with 9 bases spanning the gap. The V gene's germline CDR1 is MNHEY and CDR2 SMNVEV (reference sequence). The CDR3 has 12 amino acids. CDR3 region: CASSTGGYGYTF. The CDR3, as DNA: TGTGCCAGCAGTACCGGGGGGTATGGCTACACCTTC.

The gene calls are TRBV15 and TRBJ1-2, with unresolved D. Germline-derived CDR1 and CDR2 are LNHNV and YYDKDF (reference sequence). V shed 3 bases and J shed 2 bases, with 16 bases lying between them. The CDR3 is 16 amino acids. As DNA, the CDR3 is TGTGCCACCAGCAGCGACTGGGTTTCCTCGAACTATGGCTACACCTTC. Translation gives CATSSDWVSSNYGYTF.

V and J are TRBV6-6 and TRBJ2-6; D is uncertain. V was clipped by 0 bases and J by 0 bases, with 6 bases between them. Germline V gene data show CDR1 as MNHNY and CDR2 as SVGAGI (reference sequence). CDR3 length: 16 amino acids. DNA for the CDR3: TGTGCCAGCAGTTACTCGGGCAACTCTGGGGCCAACGTCCTGACTTTC. This encodes CASSYSGNSGANVLTF.

This chain links TRBV7-2 with TRBJ2-7; 10 nucleotides align to TRBD1. Germline V gives CDR1 SGHTA, CDR2 FQGNSA. This CDR3 comprises 16 residues. V shed 5 bases and J 4 bases; nucleotides not matched to a gene: 11. The CDR3, as DNA: TGTGCCAGCAGCGCTCGACGGGGGACAGGGGATTACGAGCAGTACTTC. Amino acid sequence: CASSARRGTGDYEQYF.

The V and J genes are TRBV2 and TRBJ2-1; either TRBD1 or TRBD2 may supply D (5 bases each). V was pared by 6 bases and J by 7 bases, with 10 bases between. This CDR3 has 12 residues. The germline V gene has CDR1 SNHLY and CDR2 FYNNEI. Written as DNA, the CDR3 is TGTGCCAGCAGGGACTGGGGGAATGAGCAGTTCTTC. Its protein product is CASRDWGNEQFF.